These 4 T cell receptor beta chains were sequenced from one sample in a study of blood T cell repertoires in COVID-19. The repertoire was sequenced with immunoSEQ multiplex PCR; TCRdb's copy has only in-frame clones and lacks some. The table shows 120,000 or so clones, with roughly 89% occurring only once. Sequences were obtained from PBMCs or T cells enriched from blood (not recorded which). The origin of the receptors is a woman in her 30s who had recovered from COVID-19.

This chain uses TRBV5-6 with TRBJ1-1; 12 bases map to TRBD1. CDR1 is SGHDT and CDR2 is YYEEEE in the germline V gene. V trimming: 5 bases; J trimming: 11 bases; junction bases outside the gene matches: 10. The CDR3 extends over 14 amino acids. The CDR3 sequence: CASSWGQGAFGAFF. The CDR3, as DNA: TGTGCCAGCAGTTGGGGACAGGGGGCTTTTGGGGCTTTCTTT.

Only one count was recorded for this clone. The V call is TRBV28, the J call TRBJ2-6, with a tentative D call TRBD2 (5 bases). This CDR3 comprises 17 residues. Trimming shortened V by 3 bases and J by 0 bases, and 12 bases separated the two germline ends. Per the germline V gene, CDR1 is MDHEN and CDR2 is SYDVKM. The CDR3 region has the DNA TGTGCCAGCAGTTTGGGGATTGGGAGCTCTGGGGCCAACGTCCTGACTTTC. Encoded protein: CASSLGIGSSGANVLTF.

This clone appeared once. This chain uses TRBV27 with TRBJ2-2; TRBD1 is a possible D gene (7 bases). Germline assignment: CDR1 MNHEY and CDR2 SMNVEV (reference sequence). Trimming removed 5 bases at V and 6 bases at J, with 10 bases between. CDR3 length: 13 amino acids. The CDR3 spells CASSPRGAGELFF. CDR3 nucleotides: TGTGCCAGCAGTCCCAGGGGGGCCGGGGAGCTGTTTTTT.

This clone was counted a few times. The chain combines TRBV19 with TRBJ1-1, with D possibly being TRBD1 (6 bases). V was cut by 5 bases and J by 10 bases, with 14 bases left in between. This CDR3 comprises 12 residues. Germline loops: CDR1 LNHDA, CDR2 SQIVND (reference sequence). This CDR3 reads CASSHNREGAFF. DNA for the CDR3: TGTGCCAGTAGTCACAACAGGGAGGGAGCTTTCTTT.